This entry lists 30 T cell receptor beta chains sequenced from one sample in a study of T-cell memory formation after mild COVID-19. TCRdb used MiXCR to reprocess the 5' RACE reads, holding one entry per CDR3 protein. This sample carries approximately 270,000 distinct CDR3 sequences, around 16% of them seen once, and the ten largest clones take 20% to 25%. Sequenced: PBMCs or a T cell subset sorted from them (not recorded which). The origin of the receptors is a man younger than 35 who had mild COVID-19 (a few samples of this study predate the infection). Cell type and time point are not known.

This clonotype was detected only a few times. The chain combines TRBV7-3 with TRBJ2-1, with 10 bases lining up with TRBD1. V trimming: 3 bases; J trimming: 4 bases; junction bases outside the gene matches: 6. This CDR3 has 16 amino acids. Germline CDR1 reads SGHTA; CDR2 reads FQGTGA. CDR3 in amino acids: CASSFNPGQGYNEQFF. CDR3 coding DNA: TGTGCCAGCAGCTTTAACCCGGGACAGGGGTACAATGAGCAGTTCTTC.

This clonotype was counted a single time. The V call is TRBV6-5, the J call TRBJ1-1, with 9 bases aligning to TRBD1. V trimming: 0 bases; J trimming: 3 bases; junction bases outside the gene matches: 17. Germline lookup yields CDR1 MNHEY and CDR2 SVGAGI. The length of the CDR3 is 20 residues. As DNA, the CDR3 is TGTGCCAGCAGTTACTCGAAGCTAACGAGGACAGGGGTGGCGGACACTGAAGCTTTCTTT. Protein product: CASSYSKLTRTGVADTEAFF.

This chain joins TRBV7-2 and TRBJ1-2; D gene unclear. Germline V gene data show CDR1 as SGHTA and CDR2 as FQGNSA. Trimming cost V 3 bases and J 5 bases, with 7 bases left between them. The CDR3 contains 12 residues. The CDR3 nucleotides read TGTGCCAGCAGCTTCGACGCGTATGGCTACACCTTC. Encoded protein: CASSFDAYGYTF.

The rearrangement links TRBV6-5 to TRBJ2-3; D is unresolved. Trimming left V 4 bases short and J 1 base short, with 9 bases between. The germline V gene encodes CDR1 MNHEY and CDR2 SVGAGI. The CDR3 has 14 amino acids. The CDR3 is CASSWSPRTDTQYF. The CDR3 region has the DNA TGTGCCAGCAGTTGGTCTCCACGCACAGATACGCAGTATTTT.

This clonotype was picked up a small number of times. V gene TRBV7-3 combines with J gene TRBJ2-1; TRBD1 matches at 7 bases. V was clipped by 2 bases and J by 1 base; unmatched bases: 8. The CDR3 runs to 17 residues. Germline CDR1 is SGHTA and CDR2 is FQGTGA. The CDR3 here is CASSLGAAGGSYNEQFF. CDR3 coding DNA: TGTGCCAGCAGCTTAGGGGCGGCAGGGGGTTCCTACAATGAGCAGTTCTTC.

This sequence joins TRBV20-1 and TRBJ1-1; weak D call: TRBD1 (6 bases). The CDR3 is 16 residues long. Germline CDR1 DFQATT, CDR2 SNEGSKA (reference sequence). CDR3 in amino acids: CGLKGGSVDMNTEAFF. CDR3 coding DNA: TGCGGCCTTAAGGGGGGCTCGGTCGATATGAACACTGAAGCTTTCTTT.

The chain recombines TRBV20-1 with TRBJ1-6, with a weak D call TRBD1 (5 bases). The ends were cut back, 2 bases at V and 7 bases at J, with 18 bases in the middle. The germline V gene encodes CDR1 DFQATT and CDR2 SNEGSKA (reference sequence). The CDR3 has 16 amino acids. CDR3 DNA sequence: TGCAGTGCTAGAAGATCCAGGGCCCGGTTGAATTCACCCCTCCACTTT. Encoded protein: CSARRSRARLNSPLHF.

The rearrangement links TRBV3-1 to TRBJ1-6, with 8 bases aligning to TRBD1. With V trimmed by 3 bases and J by 10 bases, 8 bases remained unmatched. The length of the CDR3 is 15 residues. Germline assignment: CDR1 LGHDT and CDR2 YNNKEL (reference sequence). The CDR3 coding sequence is TGTGCCAGCAGCCACCCCAGGGGGCGAAAGTCACCCCTCCACTTT. Translation: CASSHPRGRKSPLHF. The full variable domain, completed using reference TRBV3-1 and TRBJ1-6, is DTAVSQTPKYLVTQMGNDKSIKCEQNLGHDTMYWYKQDSKKFLKIMFSYNNKELIINETVPNRFSPKSPDKAHLNLHINSLELGDSAVYFCASSHPRGRKSPLHFGNGTRLTVT.

The rearrangement joins TRBV20-1 to TRBJ2-7; tentative D call: TRBD2 (7 bases). The ends were cut back, 6 bases at V and 4 bases at J, with 25 bases in the middle. The CDR3 is 16 residues long. CDR1 is DFQATT and CDR2 is SNEGSKA in the germline V gene (reference sequence). In nucleotides, the CDR3 is TGCAGTGCCAGGGCTGCCGGTACAGGGACTAAATACGAGCAGTACTTC. Protein: CSARAAGTGTKYEQYF.

This chain joins TRBV11-1 and TRBJ1-4; perhaps TRBD1 as D (6 bases). This CDR3 comprises 15 residues. Germline CDR1 and CDR2: SGHAT and FQDESV (reference sequence). V shed 4 bases and J shed 6 bases, with 15 bases lying between them. CDR3 amino acids: CASSSGGGLDEKLFF. The CDR3, as DNA: TGTGCCAGCAGCTCCGGGGGCGGACTAGATGAAAAACTGTTTTTT.

The V gene is TRBV2, the J gene TRBJ1-5; TRBD1 might be the D (5 bases). The V end lost 7 bases, the J end lost 7 bases, and 14 bases lay between the germline ends. CDR1 and CDR2 from the germline V gene are SNHLY and FYNNEI. The CDR3 sequence is 13 residues long. CDR3 residues: CASNSGGDQPQHF. The CDR3 DNA reads TGTGCCAGCAATTCTGGGGGGGACCAGCCCCAGCATTTT.

The chain links TRBV27 to TRBJ1-1; D perhaps matches TRBD1 (6 bases). CDR1 and CDR2 from the germline V gene are MNHEY and SMNVEV (reference sequence). This CDR3 is 13 amino acids long. Trimming removed 6 bases at V and 4 bases at J, with 12 bases between. The CDR3 loop is CASRVGAGTEAFF. The CDR3 DNA reads as TGTGCCAGCAGAGTGGGGGCAGGCACTGAAGCTTTCTTT.

V is TRBV18 and J is TRBJ2-1; 7 bases match TRBD2. Trimming at V came to 1 base and at J to 4 bases, leaving 7 bases not matched to a gene. Germline CDR1 KGHSH, CDR2 LQKENI. This CDR3 spans 16 amino acids. The CDR3 is CASSPRGASGYNEQFF. In DNA form, the CDR3 reads TGTGCCAGCTCACCACGCGGCGCTAGCGGATACAATGAGCAGTTCTTC.

This clonotype came up a few times. V usage is TRBV5-1 and J usage is TRBJ1-4; TRBD1 might be the D (6 bases). V lost 0 bases, J lost 8 bases, and 14 bases lay in between. Germline V gene lookup returns CDR1 SGHRS and CDR2 YFSETQ. This CDR3 region has 15 residues. The CDR3 is CASSLVGGAGEKLFF. CDR3 sequence (DNA): TGCGCCAGCAGCTTGGTCGGGGGGGCCGGCGAAAAACTGTTTTTT.

The chain is built from TRBV6-5 and TRBJ2-3; 7 bases line up with TRBD2. From germline, CDR1 is MNHEY and CDR2 SVGAGI. V was clipped by 0 bases and J by 3 bases; unmatched bases: 6. There are 16 residues in the CDR3. Written as DNA, the CDR3 is TGTGCCAGCAGTTACTCGGCGGGGGTCAGGACAGATACGCAGTATTTT. As protein: CASSYSAGVRTDTQYF.

The chain's CDR3 is CASSKSGTTDTQYF. The CDR3 nucleotides are TGCGCCAGCAGCAAGAGCGGGACCACAGATACGCAGTATTTT. The chain employs TRBV10-1 and TRBJ2-3; 7 bases are shared with TRBD2. V shed 6 bases and J 2 bases; nucleotides not matched to a gene: 5. This CDR3 contains 14 residues. CDR1 is WNHNN and CDR2 is SYGVQD in the germline V gene (reference sequence).

This clonotype was seen many times. The chain carries TRBV20-1 and TRBJ2-3; D unclear. The V and J ends lost 0 bases and 5 bases respectively, with 15 bases between them. Per the germline V gene, CDR1 is DFQATT and CDR2 is SNEGSKA (reference sequence). The CDR3 consists of 15 residues. The CDR3 loop reads CSARDSRLGGDTQYF. The CDR3 DNA follows: TGCAGTGCTAGAGACTCCAGACTTGGCGGAGATACGCAGTATTTT.

This clonotype has a handful of counts. This chain links TRBV7-2 with TRBJ1-3; no clear D gene. V lost 2 bases and J 7 bases, leaving 9 bases between the germline ends. This CDR3 has 13 amino acids. Germline-derived CDR1 and CDR2 are SGHTA and FQGNSA. This CDR3 reads CASSLSPINTIYF. The CDR3 nucleotides are TGTGCCAGCAGCTTATCTCCGATCAACACCATATATTTT.

This clonotype was picked up a small number of times. The genes are TRBV19 and TRBJ1-2; D gene unclear. Germline CDR1 reads LNHDA; CDR2 reads SQIVND (reference sequence). The CDR3 sequence is 12 residues long. V lost 5 bases and J 2 bases, leaving 6 bases between the germline ends. The CDR3 here is CASSPGNYGYTF. Written as DNA, the CDR3 is TGTGCCAGTAGTCCCGGGAACTATGGCTACACCTTC.

This chain joins TRBV13 and TRBJ2-1, with 12 bases lining up with TRBD1. The CDR3 has 15 residues. With V trimmed by 4 bases and J by 8 bases, 6 bases remained unmatched. Germline CDR1 is PRHDT and CDR2 is FYEKMQ (reference sequence). CDR3 sequence reads: CASSWGDRGRDEQFF. CDR3 in DNA: TGTGCCAGCAGCTGGGGGGACAGGGGGCGAGATGAGCAGTTCTTC.

Points on this clonotype: At one boundary the junction diverges from the germline segment, which might be a read error. The V and J genes are TRBV4-3 and TRBJ1-1; weak D call: TRBD1 (6 bases). Germline V gene sequence: CDR1 LGHNA, CDR2 YSLEER. The CDR3 is made up of 17 amino acids. Written as DNA, the CDR3 is TGCGCCAGCAGCCAGGCCGCCGGGTACACAGGGAACTCTGAAGCTTTCTTT. It encodes CASSQAAGYTGNSEAFF.

The gene calls are TRBV5-5 and TRBJ2-2, with D tentatively TRBD2 (6 bases). The CDR3 is 14 amino acids. V lost 4 bases, J lost 4 bases, and 11 bases lay in between. The germline gives CDR1 SGHKS, CDR2 YYEKEE (reference sequence). DNA for the CDR3: TGTGCCAGCAGCCTTAGCGGTTTCACCGGGGAGCTGTTTTTT. Translating it yields CASSLSGFTGELFF.

The genes are TRBV4-1 and TRBJ1-1, with D uncertain. CDR1 is MGHRA, CDR2 YSYEKL, per germline. The CDR3 is made up of 15 amino acids. V shed 4 bases and J shed 5 bases, with 17 bases lying between them. The CDR3 reads CASSPIGLKKTEAFF. The DNA of the CDR3 is TGCGCCAGCAGCCCGATTGGCCTGAAAAAAACTGAAGCTTTCTTT.

V is TRBV12-3 or TRBV12-4 and J is TRBJ2-5; 15 nucleotides align to TRBD2. The V segment lost 3 bases and the J segment 0 bases; nucleotides outside the gene matches: 2. The CDR3 has 17 residues. The CDR3 nucleotides read TGTGCCAGCAGTTTCGGGACTAGCGGGGGGAACCAAGAGACCCAGTACTTC. Translation gives CASSFGTSGGNQETQYF.

Comments on this clonotype: At one end, the junction sequence differs from germline, possibly due to a read error. This CDR3 is CASRDVRQGAVDF. The CDR3 bases are TGCGCCAGCAGGGACGTAAGACAGGGGGCAGTGGATTTT. The gene calls are TRBV4-1 and TRBJ2-3; 10 positions agree with TRBD1. This CDR3 has 13 residues. Germline V gene lookup returns CDR1 MGHRA and CDR2 YSYEKL.

This clonotype was counted a few times. The V call is TRBV5-1, the J call TRBJ2-3; D is unclear. This CDR3 comprises 14 residues. CDR1 and CDR2 (germline): SGHRS, YFSETQ. Trimming removed 5 bases at V and 2 bases at J, with 12 bases between. The chain's CDR3 is CASRAGRPTDTQYF. The DNA for the CDR3 is TGCGCCAGCAGGGCAGGTCGACCCACAGATACGCAGTATTTT.

This chain uses TRBV28 with TRBJ2-7; no firm D call. The germline V gene encodes CDR1 MDHEN and CDR2 SYDVKM. The CDR3 has 11 residues. Between the trimmed V and J ends, which lost 7 bases and 6 bases, there was a span of 10 bases. CDR3 amino acids: CASTGLGEQYV. The CDR3 bases are TGTGCCAGCACCGGTCTAGGCGAGCAGTACGTC.

The V and J genes are TRBV6-4 and TRBJ1-1, with 7 nucleotides matching TRBD1. The CDR3 is 15 amino acids. Per the germline V gene, CDR1 is MRHNA and CDR2 is SNTAGT. V was clipped by 0 bases and J by 6 bases; unmatched bases: 7. Written as DNA, the CDR3 is TGTGCCAGCAGTGACTCGGGGGACAGCTTAGCTGAAGCTTTCTTT. Encoded protein: CASSDSGDSLAEAFF.

This clonotype has more than one count but fewer than ten. The chain employs TRBV12-3 or TRBV12-4 and TRBJ1-1; TRBD1 aligns across 8 bases. The CDR3 totals 14 residues. Trimming at V came to 5 bases and at J to 4 bases, leaving 6 bases not matched to a gene. The CDR3 reads CASSSSDRATEAFF. The CDR3 bases are TGTGCCAGCAGTAGCTCGGACAGGGCCACTGAAGCTTTCTTT.

This clonotype turned up a few times. The chain recombines TRBV6-2 or TRBV6-3 with TRBJ2-3; 15 bases agree with TRBD2. Germline V gives CDR1 MNHEY, CDR2 SVGEGT. J gave up 3 bases and V 4 bases, and 5 bases lay outside the gene matches. This CDR3 has 17 residues. CDR3 nucleotide sequence: TGTGCCAGCAGTTCCTGGACTAGCGGGGGGGCGACAGATACGCAGTATTTT. Residues: CASSSWTSGGATDTQYF.